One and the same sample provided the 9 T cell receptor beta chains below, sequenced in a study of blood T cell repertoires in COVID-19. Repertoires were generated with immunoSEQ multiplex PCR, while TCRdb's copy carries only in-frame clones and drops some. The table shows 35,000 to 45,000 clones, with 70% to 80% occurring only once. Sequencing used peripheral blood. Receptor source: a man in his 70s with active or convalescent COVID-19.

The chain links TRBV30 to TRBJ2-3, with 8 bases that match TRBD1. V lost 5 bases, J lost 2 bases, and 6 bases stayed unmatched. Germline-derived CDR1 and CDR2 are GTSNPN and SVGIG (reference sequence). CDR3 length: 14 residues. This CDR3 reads CAWGTGFSTDTQYF. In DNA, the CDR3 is TGTGCCTGGGGGACAGGATTTTCCACAGATACGCAGTATTTT.

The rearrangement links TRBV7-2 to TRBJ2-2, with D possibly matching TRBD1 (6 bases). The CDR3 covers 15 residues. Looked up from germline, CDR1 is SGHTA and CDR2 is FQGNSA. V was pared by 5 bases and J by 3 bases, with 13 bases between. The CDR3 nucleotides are TGTGCCAGCAGCCTTCAGGGGTTCGACACCGGGGAGCTGTTTTTT. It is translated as CASSLQGFDTGELFF.

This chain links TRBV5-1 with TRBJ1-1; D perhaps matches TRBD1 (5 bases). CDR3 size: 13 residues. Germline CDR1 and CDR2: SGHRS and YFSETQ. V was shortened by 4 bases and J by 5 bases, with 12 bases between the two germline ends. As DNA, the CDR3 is TGCGCCAGCAGCATCGACAGTGGAACTGAAGCTTTCTTT. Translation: CASSIDSGTEAFF.

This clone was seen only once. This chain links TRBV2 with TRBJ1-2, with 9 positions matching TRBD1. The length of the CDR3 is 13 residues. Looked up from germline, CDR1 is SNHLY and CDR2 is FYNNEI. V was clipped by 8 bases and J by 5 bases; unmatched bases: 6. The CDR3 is CASSLGQGYGYTF. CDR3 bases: TGTGCCAGCTCGTTGGGACAGGGATATGGCTACACCTTC.

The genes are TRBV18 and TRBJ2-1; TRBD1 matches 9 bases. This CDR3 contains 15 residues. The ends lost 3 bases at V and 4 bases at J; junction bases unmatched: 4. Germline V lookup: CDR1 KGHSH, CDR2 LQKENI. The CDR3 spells CASSPAGTGYNEQFF. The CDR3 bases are TGTGCCAGCTCACCTGCCGGGACAGGGTACAATGAGCAGTTCTTC.

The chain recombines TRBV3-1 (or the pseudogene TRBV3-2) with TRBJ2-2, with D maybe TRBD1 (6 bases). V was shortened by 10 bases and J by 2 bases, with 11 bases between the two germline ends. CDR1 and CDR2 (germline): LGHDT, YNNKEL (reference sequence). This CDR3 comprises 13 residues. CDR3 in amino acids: CATGVVNTGELFF. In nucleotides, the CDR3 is TGTGCCACAGGGGTAGTAAACACCGGGGAGCTGTTTTTT.

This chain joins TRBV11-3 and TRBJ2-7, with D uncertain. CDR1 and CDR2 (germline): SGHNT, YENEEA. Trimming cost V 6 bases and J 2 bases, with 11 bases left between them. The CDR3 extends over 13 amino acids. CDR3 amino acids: CASSTIDTYEQYF. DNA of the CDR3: TGTGCCAGCAGTACCATAGATACCTACGAGCAGTACTTC.

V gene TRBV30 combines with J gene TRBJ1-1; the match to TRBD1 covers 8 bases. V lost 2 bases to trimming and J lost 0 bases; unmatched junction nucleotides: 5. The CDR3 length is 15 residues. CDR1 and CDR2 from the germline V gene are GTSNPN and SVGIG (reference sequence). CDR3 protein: CAWSNGTGMNTEAFF. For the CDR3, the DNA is TGTGCCTGGAGTAACGGGACAGGTATGAACACTGAAGCTTTCTTT. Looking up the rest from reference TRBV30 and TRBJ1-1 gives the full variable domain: SQTIHQWPATLVQPVGSPLSLECTVEGTSNPNLYWYRQAAGRGLQLLFYSVGIGQISSEVPQNLSASRPQDRQFILSSKKLLLSDSGFYLCAWSNGTGMNTEAFFGQGTRLTVV.

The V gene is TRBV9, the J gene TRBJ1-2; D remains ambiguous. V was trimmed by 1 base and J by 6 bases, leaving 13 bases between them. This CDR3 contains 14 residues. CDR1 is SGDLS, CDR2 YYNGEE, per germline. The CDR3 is CASSVMSTADGYTF. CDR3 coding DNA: TGTGCCAGCAGCGTAATGAGTACAGCTGATGGCTACACCTTC.